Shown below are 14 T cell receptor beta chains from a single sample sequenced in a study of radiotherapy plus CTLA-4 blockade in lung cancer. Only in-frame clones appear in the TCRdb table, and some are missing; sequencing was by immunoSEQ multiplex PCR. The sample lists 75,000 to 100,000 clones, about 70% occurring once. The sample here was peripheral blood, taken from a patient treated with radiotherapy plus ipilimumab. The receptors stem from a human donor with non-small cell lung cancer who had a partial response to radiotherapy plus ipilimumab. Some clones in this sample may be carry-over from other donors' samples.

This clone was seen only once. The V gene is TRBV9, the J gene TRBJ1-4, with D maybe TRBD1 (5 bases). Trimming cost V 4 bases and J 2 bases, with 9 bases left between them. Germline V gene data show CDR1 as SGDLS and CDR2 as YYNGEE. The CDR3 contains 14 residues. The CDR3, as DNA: TGTGCCAGCAGCTTTGGGGGGACTAATGAAAAACTGTTTTTT. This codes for CASSFGGTNEKLFF.

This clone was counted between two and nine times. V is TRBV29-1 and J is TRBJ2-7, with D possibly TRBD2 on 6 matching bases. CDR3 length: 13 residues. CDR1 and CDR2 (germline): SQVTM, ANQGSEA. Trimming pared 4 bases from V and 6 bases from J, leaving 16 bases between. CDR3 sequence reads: CSVGGEVYGEQYF. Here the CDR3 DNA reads TGCAGCGTTGGAGGGGAGGTCTATGGCGAGCAGTACTTC.

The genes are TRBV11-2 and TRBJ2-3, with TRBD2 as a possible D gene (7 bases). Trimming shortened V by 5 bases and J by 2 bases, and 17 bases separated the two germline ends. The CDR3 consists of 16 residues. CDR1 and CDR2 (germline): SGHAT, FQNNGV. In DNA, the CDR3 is TGTGCCAGCAGCCCCCTAGGGGGGGGGCCCACAGATACGCAGTATTTT. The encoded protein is CASSPLGGGPTDTQYF.

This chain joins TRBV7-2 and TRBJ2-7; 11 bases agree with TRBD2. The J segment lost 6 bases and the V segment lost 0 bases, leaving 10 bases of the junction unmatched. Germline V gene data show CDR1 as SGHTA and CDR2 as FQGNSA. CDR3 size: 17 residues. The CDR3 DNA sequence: TGTGCCAGCAGCTTAGCCTTCGGCCTAGCGGGAGGCAGCGAGCAGTACTTC. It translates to CASSLAFGLAGGSEQYF.

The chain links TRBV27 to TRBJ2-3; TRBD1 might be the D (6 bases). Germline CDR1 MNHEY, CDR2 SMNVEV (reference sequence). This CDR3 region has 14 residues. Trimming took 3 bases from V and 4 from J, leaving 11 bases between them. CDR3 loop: CASSFNRVSDTQYF. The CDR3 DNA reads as TGTGCCAGCAGTTTTAACAGGGTTTCAGATACGCAGTATTTT.

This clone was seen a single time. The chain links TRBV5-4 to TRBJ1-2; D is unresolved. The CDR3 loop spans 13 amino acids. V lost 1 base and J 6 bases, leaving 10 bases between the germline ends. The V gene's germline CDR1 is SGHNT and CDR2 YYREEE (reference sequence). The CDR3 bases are TGTGCCAGCAGCTTGAACAGCGGGGATGGCTACACCTTC. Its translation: CASSLNSGDGYTF.

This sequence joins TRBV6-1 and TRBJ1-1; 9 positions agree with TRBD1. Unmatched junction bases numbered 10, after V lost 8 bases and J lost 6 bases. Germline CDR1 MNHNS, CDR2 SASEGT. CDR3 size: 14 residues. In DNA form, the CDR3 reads TGTGCCAGCGTCCGGGACAGGGAGTCTGCTGAAGCTTTCTTT. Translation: CASVRDRESAEAFF.

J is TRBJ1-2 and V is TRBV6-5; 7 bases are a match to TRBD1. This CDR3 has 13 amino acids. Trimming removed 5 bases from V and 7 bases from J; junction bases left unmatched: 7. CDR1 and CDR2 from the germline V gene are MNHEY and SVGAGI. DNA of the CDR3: TGTGCCAGCAGTCTTACAGGGGACTCTGGCTACACCTTC. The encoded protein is CASSLTGDSGYTF.

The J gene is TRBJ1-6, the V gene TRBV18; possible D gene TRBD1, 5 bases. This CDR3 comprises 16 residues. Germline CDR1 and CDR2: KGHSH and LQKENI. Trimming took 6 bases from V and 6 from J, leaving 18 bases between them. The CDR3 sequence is CASSPSWGEINSPLHF. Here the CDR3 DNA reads TGTGCCAGCTCCCCCTCGTGGGGCGAAATTAATTCACCCCTCCACTTT.

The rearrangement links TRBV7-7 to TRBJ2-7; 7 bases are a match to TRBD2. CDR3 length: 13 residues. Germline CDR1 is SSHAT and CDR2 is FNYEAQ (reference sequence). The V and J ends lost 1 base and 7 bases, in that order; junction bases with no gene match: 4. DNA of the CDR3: TGTGCCAGCAGCTTAGATTCCGGGGGGGAGCAGTACTTC. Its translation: CASSLDSGGEQYF.

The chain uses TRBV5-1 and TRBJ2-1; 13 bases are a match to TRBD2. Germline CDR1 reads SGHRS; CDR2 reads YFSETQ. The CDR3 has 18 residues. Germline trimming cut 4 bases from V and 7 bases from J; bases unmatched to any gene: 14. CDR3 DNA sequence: TGCGCCAGCAGCGTACCGGGACTAGCGGGACCCTCGGGTAATGAGCAGTTCTTC. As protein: CASSVPGLAGPSGNEQFF.

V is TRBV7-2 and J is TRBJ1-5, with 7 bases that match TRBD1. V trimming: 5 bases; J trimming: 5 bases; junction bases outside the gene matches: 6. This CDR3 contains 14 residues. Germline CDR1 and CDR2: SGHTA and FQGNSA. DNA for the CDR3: TGTGCCAGCAGCACCACAGGGGACGATCAGCCCCAGCATTTT. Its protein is CASSTTGDDQPQHF.

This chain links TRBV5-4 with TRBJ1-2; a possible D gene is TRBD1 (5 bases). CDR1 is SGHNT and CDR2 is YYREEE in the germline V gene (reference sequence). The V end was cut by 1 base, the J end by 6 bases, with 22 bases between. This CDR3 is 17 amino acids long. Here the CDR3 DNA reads TGTGCCAGCAGCTTGAAGCCTTTGAAGGGGCGCGCCGATGGCTACACCTTC. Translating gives CASSLKPLKGRADGYTF.

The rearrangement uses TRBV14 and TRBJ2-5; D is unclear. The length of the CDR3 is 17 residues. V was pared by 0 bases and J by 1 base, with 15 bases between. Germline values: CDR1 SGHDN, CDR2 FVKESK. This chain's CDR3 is CASSQDMRNSFQETQYF. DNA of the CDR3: TGTGCCAGCAGCCAAGATATGCGGAATAGCTTCCAAGAGACCCAGTACTTC.